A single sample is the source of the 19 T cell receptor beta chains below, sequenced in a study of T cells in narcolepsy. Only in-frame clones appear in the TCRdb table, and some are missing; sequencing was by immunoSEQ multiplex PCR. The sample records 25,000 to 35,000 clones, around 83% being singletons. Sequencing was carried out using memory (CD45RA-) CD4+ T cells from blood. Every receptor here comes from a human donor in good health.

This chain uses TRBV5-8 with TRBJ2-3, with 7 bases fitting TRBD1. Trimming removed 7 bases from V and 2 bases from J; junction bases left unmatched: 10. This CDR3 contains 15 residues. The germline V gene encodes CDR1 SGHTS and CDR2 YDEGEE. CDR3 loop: CASGRRQGATDTQYF. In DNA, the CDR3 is TGTGCCAGCGGCCGACGACAGGGTGCCACAGATACGCAGTATTTT.

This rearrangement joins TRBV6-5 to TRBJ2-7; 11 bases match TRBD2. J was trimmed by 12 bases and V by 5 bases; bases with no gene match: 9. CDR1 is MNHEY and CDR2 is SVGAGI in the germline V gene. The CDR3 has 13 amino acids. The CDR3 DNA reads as TGTGCCAGCAGTCCTCCGGGACTAGCGGAGGCGTACTTC. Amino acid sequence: CASSPPGLAEAYF.

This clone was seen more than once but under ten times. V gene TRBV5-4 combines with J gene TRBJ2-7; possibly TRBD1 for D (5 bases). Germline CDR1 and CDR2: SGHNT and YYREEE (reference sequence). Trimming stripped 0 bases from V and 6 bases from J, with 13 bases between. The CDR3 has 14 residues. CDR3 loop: CASSLVDNRGEQYF. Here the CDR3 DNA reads TGTGCCAGCAGCTTGGTGGATAATAGGGGCGAGCAGTACTTC.

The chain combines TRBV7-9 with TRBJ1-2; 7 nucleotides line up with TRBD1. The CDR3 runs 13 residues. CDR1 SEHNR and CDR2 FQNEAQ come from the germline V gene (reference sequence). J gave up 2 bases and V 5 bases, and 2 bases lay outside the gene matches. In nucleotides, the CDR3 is TGTGCCAGCAGCCTGGGACAGAACTATGGCTACACCTTC. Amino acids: CASSLGQNYGYTF. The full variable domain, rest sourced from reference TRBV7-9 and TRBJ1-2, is DTGVSQNPRHKITKRGQNVTFRCDPISEHNRLYWYRQTLGQGPEFLTYFQNEAQLEKSRLLSDRFSAERPKGSFSTLEIQRTEQGDSAMYLCASSLGQNYGYTFGSGTRLTVV.

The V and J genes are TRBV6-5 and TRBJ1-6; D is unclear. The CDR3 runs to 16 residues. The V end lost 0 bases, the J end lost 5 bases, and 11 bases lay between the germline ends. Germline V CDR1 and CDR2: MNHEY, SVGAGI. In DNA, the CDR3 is TGTGCCAGCAGTTACTCGGCTGGGAACGATAATTCACCCCTCCACTTT. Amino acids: CASSYSAGNDNSPLHF.

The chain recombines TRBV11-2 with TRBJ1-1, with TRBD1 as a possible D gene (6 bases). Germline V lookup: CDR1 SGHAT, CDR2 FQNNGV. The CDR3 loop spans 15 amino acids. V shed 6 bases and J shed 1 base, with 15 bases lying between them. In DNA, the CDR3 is TGTGCCAGCAGGAGAAGTGGGACAACGAACACTGAAGCTTTCTTT. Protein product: CASRRSGTTNTEAFF.

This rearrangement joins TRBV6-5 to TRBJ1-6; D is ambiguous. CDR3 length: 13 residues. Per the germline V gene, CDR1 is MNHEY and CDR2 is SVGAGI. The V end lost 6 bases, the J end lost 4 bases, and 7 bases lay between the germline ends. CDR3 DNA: TGTGCCAGCAGCGGGGAATATAATTCACCCCTCCACTTT. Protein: CASSGEYNSPLHF.

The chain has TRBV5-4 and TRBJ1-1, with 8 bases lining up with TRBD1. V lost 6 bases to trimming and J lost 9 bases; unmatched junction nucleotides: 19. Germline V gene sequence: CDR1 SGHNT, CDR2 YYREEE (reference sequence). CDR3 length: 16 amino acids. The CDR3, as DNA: TGTGCCAGCACCGGCGGACTGGGGGGACAGGTTTCAAAAGCTTTCTTT. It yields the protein CASTGGLGGQVSKAFF.

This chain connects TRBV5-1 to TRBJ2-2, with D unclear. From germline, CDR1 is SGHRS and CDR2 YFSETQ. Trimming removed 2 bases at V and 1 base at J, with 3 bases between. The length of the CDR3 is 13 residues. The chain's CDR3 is CASSFQNTGELFF. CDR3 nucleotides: TGCGCCAGCAGCTTCCAGAACACCGGGGAGCTGTTTTTT.

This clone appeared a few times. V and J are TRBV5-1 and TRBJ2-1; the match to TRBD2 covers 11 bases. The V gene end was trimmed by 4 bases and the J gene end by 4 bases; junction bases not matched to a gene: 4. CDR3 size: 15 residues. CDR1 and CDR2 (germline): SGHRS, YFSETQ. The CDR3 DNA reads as TGCGCCAGCAGCACCTTAGCGGGGGGGTACAATGAGCAGTTCTTC. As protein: CASSTLAGGYNEQFF.

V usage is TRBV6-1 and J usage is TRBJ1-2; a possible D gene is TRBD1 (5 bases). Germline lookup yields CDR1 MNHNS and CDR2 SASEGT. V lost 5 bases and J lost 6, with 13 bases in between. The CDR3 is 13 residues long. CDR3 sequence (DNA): TGTGCCAGCAGTCACTTACCAGGGAATGGCTACACCTTC. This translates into CASSHLPGNGYTF.

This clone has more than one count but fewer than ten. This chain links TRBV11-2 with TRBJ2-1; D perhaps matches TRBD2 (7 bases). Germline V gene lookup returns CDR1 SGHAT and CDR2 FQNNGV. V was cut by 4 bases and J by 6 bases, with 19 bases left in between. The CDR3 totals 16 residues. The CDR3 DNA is TGTGCCAGCAGCTCCCGAGGGGGGGGGACCGTCAATGAGCAGTTCTTC. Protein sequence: CASSSRGGGTVNEQFF.

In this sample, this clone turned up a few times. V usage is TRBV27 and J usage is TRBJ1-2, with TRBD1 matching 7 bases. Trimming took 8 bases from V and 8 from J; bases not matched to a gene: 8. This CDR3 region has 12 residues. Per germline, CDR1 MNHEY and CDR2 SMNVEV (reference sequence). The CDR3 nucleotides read TGTGCCAGCGGCAGACAGGGAGAAGGCTACACCTTC. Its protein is CASGRQGEGYTF.

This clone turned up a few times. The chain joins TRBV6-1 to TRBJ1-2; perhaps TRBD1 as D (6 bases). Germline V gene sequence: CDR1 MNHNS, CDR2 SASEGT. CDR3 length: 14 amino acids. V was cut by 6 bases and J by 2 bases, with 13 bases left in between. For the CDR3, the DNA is TGTGCCAGCAGGAGACGGGGGGCCAACTATGGCTACACCTTC. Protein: CASRRRGANYGYTF.

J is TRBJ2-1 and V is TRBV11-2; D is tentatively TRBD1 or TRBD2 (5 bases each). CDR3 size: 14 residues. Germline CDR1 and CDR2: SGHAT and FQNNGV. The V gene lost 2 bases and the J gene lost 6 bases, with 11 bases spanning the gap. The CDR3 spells CASSLSWGINEQFF. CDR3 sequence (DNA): TGTGCCAGCAGCTTAAGCTGGGGGATCAATGAGCAGTTCTTC.

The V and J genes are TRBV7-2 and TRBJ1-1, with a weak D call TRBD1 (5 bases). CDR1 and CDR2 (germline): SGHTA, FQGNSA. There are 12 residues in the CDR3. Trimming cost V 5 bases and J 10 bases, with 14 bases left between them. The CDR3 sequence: CASSTPPGPAFF. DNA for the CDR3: TGTGCCAGCAGCACCCCCCCGGGGCCAGCTTTCTTT.

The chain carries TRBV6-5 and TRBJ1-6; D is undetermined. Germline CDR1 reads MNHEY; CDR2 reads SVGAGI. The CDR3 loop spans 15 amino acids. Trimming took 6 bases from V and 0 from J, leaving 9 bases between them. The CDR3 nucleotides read TGTGCCAGCAGCCTTGGGGACTCCTATAATTCACCCCTCCACTTT. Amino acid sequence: CASSLGDSYNSPLHF.

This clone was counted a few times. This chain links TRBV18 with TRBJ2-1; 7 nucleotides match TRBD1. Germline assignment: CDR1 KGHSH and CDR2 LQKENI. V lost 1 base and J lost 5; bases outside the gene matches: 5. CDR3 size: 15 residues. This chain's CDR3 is CASSPREGGHNEQFF. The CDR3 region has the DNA TGTGCCAGCTCACCACGCGAAGGGGGCCACAATGAGCAGTTCTTC.

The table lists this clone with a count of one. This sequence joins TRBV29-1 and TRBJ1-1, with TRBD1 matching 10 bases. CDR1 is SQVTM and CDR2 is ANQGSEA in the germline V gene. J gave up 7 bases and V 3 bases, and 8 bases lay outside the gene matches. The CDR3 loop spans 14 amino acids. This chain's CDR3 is CSVETGGLPVEAFF. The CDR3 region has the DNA TGCAGCGTTGAGACAGGGGGCCTTCCTGTTGAAGCTTTCTTT.